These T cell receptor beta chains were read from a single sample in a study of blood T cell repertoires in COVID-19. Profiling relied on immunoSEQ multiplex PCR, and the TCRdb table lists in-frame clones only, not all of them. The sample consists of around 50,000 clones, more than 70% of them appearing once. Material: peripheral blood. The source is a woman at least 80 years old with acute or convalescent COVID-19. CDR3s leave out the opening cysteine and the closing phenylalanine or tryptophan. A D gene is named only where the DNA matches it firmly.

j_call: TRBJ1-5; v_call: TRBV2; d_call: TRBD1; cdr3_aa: ASSAGQGAGQPQH
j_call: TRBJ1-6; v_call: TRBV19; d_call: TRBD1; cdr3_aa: ASSDRGSGNSPLH
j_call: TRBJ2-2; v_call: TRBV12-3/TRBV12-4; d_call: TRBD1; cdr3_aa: ASKRTGIGELF
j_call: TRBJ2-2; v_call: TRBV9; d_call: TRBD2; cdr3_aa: ASSVAPTREEELF
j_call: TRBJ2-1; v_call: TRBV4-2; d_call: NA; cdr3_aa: ASSQDVGQKVDEQF
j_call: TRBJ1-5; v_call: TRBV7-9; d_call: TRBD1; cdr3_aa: ASSLGVDWTGDNQPQH
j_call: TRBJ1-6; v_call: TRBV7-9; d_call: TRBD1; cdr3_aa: ATQLGQGESPLH
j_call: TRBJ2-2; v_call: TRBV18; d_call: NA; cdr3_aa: ASSPLGQDTGELF
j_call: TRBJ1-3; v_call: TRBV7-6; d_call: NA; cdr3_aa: ASSLGAGPASGNTIY
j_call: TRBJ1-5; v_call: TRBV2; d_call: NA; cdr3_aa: ASNPGGGRQPQH
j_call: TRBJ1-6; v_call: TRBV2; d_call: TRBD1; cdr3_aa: ASRTTGGNSPLH
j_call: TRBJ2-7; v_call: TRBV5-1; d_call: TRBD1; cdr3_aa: ASSLEGGQGVGYEQY
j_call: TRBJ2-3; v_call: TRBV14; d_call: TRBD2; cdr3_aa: ASSQQAGGADTQY
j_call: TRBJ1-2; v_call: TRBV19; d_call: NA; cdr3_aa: ASSIGITTNYGYT
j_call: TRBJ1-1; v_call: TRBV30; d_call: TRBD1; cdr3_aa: AWTGQGRNTEAF
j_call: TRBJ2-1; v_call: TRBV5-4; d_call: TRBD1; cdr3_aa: ASSGQGSYNEQF
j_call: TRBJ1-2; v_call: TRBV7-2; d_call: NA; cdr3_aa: ASSPTGVGYGYT
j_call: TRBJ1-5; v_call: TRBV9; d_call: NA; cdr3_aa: ASSVAGTSNQPQH
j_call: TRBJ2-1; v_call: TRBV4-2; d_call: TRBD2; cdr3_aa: ASSPGTSGEQF
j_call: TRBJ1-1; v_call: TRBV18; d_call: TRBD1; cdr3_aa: ASSPGATGESF
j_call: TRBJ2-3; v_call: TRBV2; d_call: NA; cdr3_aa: ASSEGLNTDTQY
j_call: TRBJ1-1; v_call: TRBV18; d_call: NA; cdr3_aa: ASSKDRNTEAF
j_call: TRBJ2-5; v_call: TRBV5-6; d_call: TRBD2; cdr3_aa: ASSTRAGGGETQY
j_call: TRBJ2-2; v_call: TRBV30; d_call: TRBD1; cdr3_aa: AWSGGQGRMNTGELF
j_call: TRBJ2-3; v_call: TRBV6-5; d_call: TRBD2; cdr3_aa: ASNRLAAADTQY
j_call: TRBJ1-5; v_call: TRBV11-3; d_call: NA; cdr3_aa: ASSLVSQGYTGYSNQPQH
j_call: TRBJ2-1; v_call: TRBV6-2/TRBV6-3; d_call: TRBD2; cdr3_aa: ASSYGTSPRWEF
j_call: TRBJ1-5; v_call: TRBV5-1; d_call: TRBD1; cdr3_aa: ASSLQGGQPQH
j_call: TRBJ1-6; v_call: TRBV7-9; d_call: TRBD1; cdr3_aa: ASSAGQDPSPLH
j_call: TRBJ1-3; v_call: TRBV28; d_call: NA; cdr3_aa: ASSRNTIY
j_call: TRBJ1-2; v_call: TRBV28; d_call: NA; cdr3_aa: ASSPGGGTYGYT
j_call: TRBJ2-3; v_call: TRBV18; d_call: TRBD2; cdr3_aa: ASCPGTSGPVTQY
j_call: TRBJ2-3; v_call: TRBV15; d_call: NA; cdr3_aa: ATNVRSTDTQY
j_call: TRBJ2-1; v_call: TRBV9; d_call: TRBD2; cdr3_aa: ASSVTSGGAYNEQF
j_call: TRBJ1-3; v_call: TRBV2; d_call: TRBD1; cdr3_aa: ASSEMLGQGERNTIY
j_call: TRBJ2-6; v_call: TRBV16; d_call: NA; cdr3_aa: ASSPLTGRGGANVLT
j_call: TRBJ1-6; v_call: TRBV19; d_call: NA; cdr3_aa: ASSPAFGGSSYNSPLH
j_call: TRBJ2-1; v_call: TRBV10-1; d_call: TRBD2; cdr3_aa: ASSDYSGSDEQF
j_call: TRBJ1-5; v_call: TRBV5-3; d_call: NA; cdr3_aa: ARSFKSCRDTHNQPQH
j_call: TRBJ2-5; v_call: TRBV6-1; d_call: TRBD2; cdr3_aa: ASSGTLREIRETQY
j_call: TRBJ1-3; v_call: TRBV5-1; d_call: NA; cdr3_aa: ASSSWPGATGNTIY
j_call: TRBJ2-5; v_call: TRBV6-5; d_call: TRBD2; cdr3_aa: ASSYSGVAGAFQY
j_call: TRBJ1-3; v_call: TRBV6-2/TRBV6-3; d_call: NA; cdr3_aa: ASSAYLTLGNTIY
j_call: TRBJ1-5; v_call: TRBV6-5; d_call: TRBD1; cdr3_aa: ASREGQRNQPQH
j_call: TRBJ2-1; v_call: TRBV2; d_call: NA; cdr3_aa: ASRGSTARGQF
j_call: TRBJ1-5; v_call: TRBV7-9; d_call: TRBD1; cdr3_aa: ASSHIGQGRQPQH
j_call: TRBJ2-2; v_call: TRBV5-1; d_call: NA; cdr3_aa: ASSLGTTGTGELF
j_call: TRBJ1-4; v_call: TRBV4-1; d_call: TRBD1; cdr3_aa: ASSLGQSTANEKLF
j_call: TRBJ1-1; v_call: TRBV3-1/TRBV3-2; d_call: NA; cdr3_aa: ASSPNRLNTEAF
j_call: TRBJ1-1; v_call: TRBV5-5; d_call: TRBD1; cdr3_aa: ASSRGQGNVEAF
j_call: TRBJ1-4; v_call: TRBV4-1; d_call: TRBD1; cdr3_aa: ASSLTGQGASNEKLF
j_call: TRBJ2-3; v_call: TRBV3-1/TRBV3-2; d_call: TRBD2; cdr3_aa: ASSQLAGTDTQY
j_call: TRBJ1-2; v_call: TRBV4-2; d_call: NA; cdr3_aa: ASSQDPAGYGYT
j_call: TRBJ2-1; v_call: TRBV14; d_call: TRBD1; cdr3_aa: ASSPLRTGVVYNEQF
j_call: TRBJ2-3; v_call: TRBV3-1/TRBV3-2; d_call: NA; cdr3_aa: ASSQGEAGTQY
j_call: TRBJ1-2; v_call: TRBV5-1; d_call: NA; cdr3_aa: ASSSGMTSYGYT